The T cell receptor (beta chain) described here comes from a study of blood T cell repertoires in COVID-19. As for the study in general: The samples span acute and convalescent COVID-19 from the United States, Italy and Spain. PBMCs, B-cell-depleted T cells, or T cells provided the cDNA or gDNA that made up the material.

Authors' analysis steps: Nucleated cell counts were estimated from reference gene primer amplification. Assay: immunoSEQ multiplex PCR; the TCRdb copy retains only in-frame clones and omits some. V and J calls and clone size follow that table, whereas D and trimming were derived from the DNA. Among 100,000 to 150,000 clones listed, approximately 87% were seen once. With 6 bases clipped from V and 2 bases from J, the junction kept 6 bases outside the gene matches. In germline, CDR1 is WNHNN, CDR2 SYGVQD (reference sequence). There are 16 residues in the CDR3. With regard to this clone: Distinct nucleotide sequences in the sample also encode this CDR3.

Sequenced sample: peripheral blood. The chain has TRBV10-1 and TRBJ2-2; the match to TRBD2 covers 10 bases. This receptor was obtained from a man aged 55 to 70 with acute or convalescent COVID-19. CDR3 region: CASSPSSGGNTGELFF. CDR3 DNA sequence: TGCGCCAGCAGCCCGTCTAGCGGGGGTAACACCGGGGAGCTGTTTTTT.